The clone carrying this TCR beta chain was observed once. The antigen is undetermined. Measured with immunoSEQ multiplex PCR; TCRdb has only the in-frame clones, and not every one. Found here are roughly 120,000 clones, under 95% of them singletons; the top ten hold about 5.2%. These data are taken from a study of T cell responses to AZD1222 COVID-19 vaccine. Findings of the study overall: The peak T cell response came first, and repertoires were sampled only after it. As reported, nearly half of all spike-specific TCRs target variant regions that are unmutated. Baseline seropositives among AZD1222 recipients totaled only 5 to 7.

The sample here was peripheral blood, taken on day 0 of AZD1222 vaccination. The receptor was isolated from an adult in good health.

The CDR3 protein is CASSLGDFWEQYF. For the CDR3, the DNA is TGTGCCAGCAGCTTGGGAGATTTCTGGGAGCAGTACTTC. V gene TRBV7-8 combines with J gene TRBJ2-7; D is possibly TRBD2 (5 bases). In germline, CDR1 is SGHVS, CDR2 FQNEAQ. Trimming cost V 3 bases and J 7 bases, with 13 bases left between them. This CDR3 contains 13 residues.